This T cell receptor beta chain was recovered during a study of CD8+ T cells in alopecia areata. The CDR3 contains 18 residues. Germline values: CDR1 SGHRS, CDR2 YFSETQ. V lost 4 bases to trimming and J lost 2 bases, with 24 bases between them. As the sequencing template, cDNA was produced by extracting RNA and reverse transcribing it. The repertoire was sequenced with immunoSEQ multiplex PCR; TCRdb's copy has only in-frame clones and lacks some. The sample lists about 150,000 clones; about 89% were seen once. PBMCs were stained for CD3, CD4 and CD8, and CD4+ and CD8+ T cells were sorted. This material consisted of CD8+ T cells sorted from blood, taken at week 0. This clonotype originated in a human donor with alopecia areata. This rearrangement joins TRBV5-1 to TRBJ1-2, with D perhaps TRBD1 (6 bases). DNA of the CDR3: TGCGCCAGCAGCCCCTACGCGGCAGGGGCCTTTCCCAACTATGGCTACACCTTC. As protein: CASSPYAAGAFPNYGYTF. The entire variable domain, with the rest obtained from reference TRBV5-1 and TRBJ1-2, is as follows: KAGVTQTPRYLIKTRGQQVTLSCSPISGHRSVSWYQQTPGQGLQFLFEYFSETQRNKGNFPGRFSGRQFSNSRSEMNVSTLELGDSALYLCASSPYAAGAFPNYGYTFGSGTRLTVV.